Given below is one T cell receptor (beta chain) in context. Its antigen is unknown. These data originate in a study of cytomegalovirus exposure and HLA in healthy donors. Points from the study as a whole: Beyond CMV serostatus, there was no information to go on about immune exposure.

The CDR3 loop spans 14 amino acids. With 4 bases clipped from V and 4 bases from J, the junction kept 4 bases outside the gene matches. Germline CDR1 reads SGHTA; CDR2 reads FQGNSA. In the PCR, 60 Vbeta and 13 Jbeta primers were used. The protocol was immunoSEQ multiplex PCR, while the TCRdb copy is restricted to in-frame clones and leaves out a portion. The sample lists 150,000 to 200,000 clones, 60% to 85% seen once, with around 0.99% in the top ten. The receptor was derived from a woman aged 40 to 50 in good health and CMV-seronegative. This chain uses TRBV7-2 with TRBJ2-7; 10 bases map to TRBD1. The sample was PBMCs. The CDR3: CASSSMGQGYEQYF. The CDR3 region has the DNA TGTGCCAGCAGCTCGATGGGACAGGGGTACGAGCAGTACTTC. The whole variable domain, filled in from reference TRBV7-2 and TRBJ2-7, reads GAGVSQSPSNKVTEKGKDVELRCDPISGHTALYWYRQSLGQGLEFLIYFQGNSAPDKSGLPSDRFSAERTGGSVSTLTIQRTQQEDSAVYLCASSSMGQGYEQYFGPGTRLTVT.